Listed below are T cell receptor beta chains from one sample, sequenced in a study of T cell changes during pregnancy in multiple sclerosis. TCRdb's table, derived via immunoSEQ multiplex PCR, lists solely in-frame clones and lacks some. The top ten hold over 1.1% of the sample, which has roughly 39,000 clones, roughly 91% seen once. The material sequenced was PBMCs (not recorded whether the cells were cultured). All receptors come from a female donor with multiple sclerosis, enrolled in a pregnancy study. Each CDR3 is given with its conserved first and last residue. Fields, in order: D gene, V gene, clone size, J gene, CDR3 protein, CDR3 DNA. D genes are given only for firm matches. Some rows have no size entry. The others give once, few or many, or a class for an expanded clone.

D: TRBD1
V: TRBV28
size: .
J: TRBJ2-1
CDR3: CASKRQGAYNEQFF
DNA: TGTGCCAGCAAGAGACAGGGGGCATACAATGAGCAGTTCTTC

D: TRBD1
V: TRBV10-2
size: .
J: TRBJ1-4
CDR3: CASRAQGAGEKLFF
DNA: TGCGCCAGCAGGGCACAGGGGGCGGGCGAAAAACTGTTTTTT

D: TRBD2
V: TRBV19
size: .
J: TRBJ2-5
CDR3: CASSIWSGTPKETQYF
DNA: TGTGCCAGTAGTATCTGGAGCGGGACGCCGAAAGAGACCCAGTACTTC

D: TRBD1
V: TRBV29-1
size: .
J: TRBJ2-7
CDR3: CSVMTGPNEQYF
DNA: TGCAGCGTTATGACAGGGCCCAACGAGCAGTACTTC

D: TRBD2
V: TRBV6-4
size: medium-sized
J: TRBJ2-1
CDR3: CASSEGTSGSNEQFF
DNA: TGTGCCAGCAGTGAAGGGACTAGCGGGAGCAATGAGCAGTTCTTC

D: .
V: TRBV7-2
size: .
J: TRBJ2-3
CDR3: CASSGYTDTQYF
DNA: TGTGCCAGCAGCGGTTACACAGATACGCAGTATTTT

D: TRBD2
V: TRBV4-2
size: .
J: TRBJ2-7
CDR3: CASSPGGNGYEQYF
DNA: TGTGCCAGCAGCCCGGGGGGAAACGGCTACGAGCAGTACTTC

D: .
V: TRBV28
size: .
J: TRBJ1-2
CDR3: CASSRHRDGIYGYTF
DNA: TGTGCCAGCAGCCGACACCGGGACGGAATCTATGGCTACACCTTC

D: .
V: TRBV4-3
size: .
J: TRBJ2-2
CDR3: CASSQDHSDWVGELFF
DNA: TGCGCCAGCAGTCAAGATCATAGCGACTGGGTCGGGGAGCTGTTTTTT

D: .
V: TRBV6-1
size: .
J: TRBJ1-5
CDR3: CASSEAGRNQPQHF
DNA: TGTGCCAGCAGTGAAGCGGGCCGCAATCAGCCCCAGCATTTT

D: TRBD2
V: TRBV9
size: .
J: TRBJ2-3
CDR3: CASSVSPSGSSTDTQYF
DNA: TGTGCCAGCAGCGTATCCCCTAGCGGGAGTTCAACAGATACGCAGTATTTT

D: .
V: TRBV30
size: .
J: TRBJ2-7
CDR3: CAWSGTGGGLSYEQYF
DNA: TGTGCCTGGAGTGGAACAGGGGGGGGTTTATCCTACGAGCAGTACTTC

D: .
V: TRBV5-1
size: once
J: TRBJ2-7
CDR3: CASSLRPGAEGNEQYF
DNA: TGCGCCAGCAGCTTGCGGCCCGGGGCTGAAGGTAACGAGCAGTACTTC

D: TRBD1
V: TRBV28
size: .
J: TRBJ2-2
CDR3: CASYRGRPGELFF
DNA: TGTGCCAGCTACAGGGGGCGCCCCGGGGAGCTGTTTTTT

D: .
V: TRBV4-2
size: .
J: TRBJ1-1
CDR3: CASSQDLKVTEAFF
DNA: TGTGCCAGCAGCCAAGATCTGAAGGTCACTGAAGCTTTCTTT

D: TRBD1
V: TRBV10-3
size: .
J: TRBJ1-1
CDR3: CAIRKGAGQGQGNTEAFF
DNA: TGTGCCATCAGAAAGGGGGCGGGACAGGGCCAAGGGAACACTGAAGCTTTCTTT

D: .
V: TRBV27
size: .
J: TRBJ2-1
CDR3: CASCEGGSYNEQFF
DNA: TGTGCCAGCTGCGAGGGCGGCTCCTACAATGAGCAGTTCTTC

D: .
V: TRBV11-2
size: .
J: TRBJ2-5
CDR3: CASSPTGSPETQYF
DNA: TGTGCCAGCAGCCCTACAGGGTCCCCAGAGACCCAGTACTTC

D: .
V: TRBV2
size: .
J: TRBJ2-7
CDR3: CASSDSLSGSYEQYF
DNA: TGTGCCAGCAGCGACAGTCTATCTGGGTCCTACGAGCAGTACTTC

D: .
V: TRBV28
size: .
J: TRBJ1-1
CDR3: CATGSQGNTEAFF
DNA: TGTGCCACCGGTTCTCAGGGGAACACTGAAGCTTTCTTT

D: .
V: TRBV5-4
size: .
J: TRBJ2-1
CDR3: CASSLRSSYNEQFF
DNA: TGTGCCAGCAGCTTGCGGAGCTCCTACAATGAGCAGTTCTTC

D: .
V: TRBV18
size: .
J: TRBJ2-7
CDR3: CASSPYDVGGSYEQYF
DNA: TGTGCCAGCTCACCATACGATGTAGGGGGCTCCTACGAGCAGTACTTC

D: .
V: TRBV5-4
size: .
J: TRBJ2-2
CDR3: CASSEAYTGELFF
DNA: TGTGCCAGCTCAGAAGCGTACACCGGGGAGCTGTTTTTT

D: .
V: TRBV13
size: .
J: TRBJ2-7
CDR3: CASSEGQTGYEQYF
DNA: TGTGCCAGCAGCGAGGGCCAAACCGGCTACGAGCAGTACTTC

D: .
V: TRBV10-1
size: .
J: TRBJ2-1
CDR3: CASSPIRERKQFF
DNA: TGCGCCAGCAGCCCCATTCGGGAACGGAAGCAGTTCTTC

D: .
V: TRBV14
size: .
J: TRBJ2-5
CDR3: CASSQGSGGIETQYF
DNA: TGTGCCAGCAGCCAAGGAAGCGGAGGCATAGAGACCCAGTACTTC

D: .
V: TRBV18
size: .
J: TRBJ2-1
CDR3: CASSPQKPYEQFF
DNA: TGTGCCAGCTCACCGCAAAAACCGTATGAGCAGTTCTTC

D: TRBD2
V: TRBV13
size: .
J: TRBJ2-5
CDR3: CASSLRTSGQETQYF
DNA: TGTGCCAGCAGCTTGCGGACTAGCGGCCAAGAGACCCAGTACTTC

D: TRBD1
V: TRBV11-2
size: .
J: TRBJ1-4
CDR3: CASSRPTGGKEKLFF
DNA: TGTGCCAGCAGCCGACCGACAGGGGGCAAGGAAAAACTGTTTTTT

D: TRBD2
V: TRBV7-2
size: .
J: TRBJ2-1
CDR3: CASSLTSGSLYEQFF
DNA: TGTGCCAGCAGCCTGACTAGCGGGAGTTTGTATGAGCAGTTCTTC

D: TRBD2
V: TRBV2
size: .
J: TRBJ2-1
CDR3: CASSEIGTSGRTGEQFF
DNA: TGTGCCAGCAGTGAAATAGGGACTAGCGGGAGGACAGGAGAGCAGTTCTTC

D: .
V: TRBV4-1
size: .
J: TRBJ1-4
CDR3: CASSQVSREASSNEKLFF
DNA: TGCGCCAGCAGCCAAGTTTCCAGGGAGGCTTCAAGTAATGAAAAACTGTTTTTT

D: TRBD2
V: TRBV7-8
size: .
J: TRBJ2-5
CDR3: CASSQLASGIHQETQYF
DNA: TGTGCCAGCAGCCAGTTGGCTAGCGGGATTCACCAGGAGACCCAGTACTTC

D: .
V: TRBV2
size: .
J: TRBJ1-1
CDR3: CASSVGLMNTEAFF
DNA: TGTGCCAGCAGTGTAGGGTTAATGAACACTGAAGCTTTCTTT

D: TRBD1
V: TRBV30
size: .
J: TRBJ1-1
CDR3: CAWRAQGGGEAFF
DNA: TGTGCCTGGAGAGCGCAGGGGGGAGGTGAAGCTTTCTTT

D: .
V: TRBV5-4
size: .
J: TRBJ1-2
CDR3: CASSVDVSYGYTF
DNA: TGTGCCAGCAGCGTGGACGTCTCCTATGGCTACACCTTC

D: .
V: TRBV21-1
size: .
J: TRBJ2-1
CDR3: CASSSQSLAGGPSYNEQFF
DNA: TGTGCCAGCAGCAGTCAAAGTCTAGCGGGAGGGCCCTCCTACAATGAGCAGTTCTTC

D: .
V: TRBV10-3
size: .
J: TRBJ2-1
CDR3: CAISERDPSFGYNEQFF
DNA: TGTGCCATCAGTGAGCGTGACCCTTCCTTCGGGTACAATGAGCAGTTCTTC

D: .
V: TRBV9
size: .
J: TRBJ2-1
CDR3: CASSVQVSGVRDEQFF
DNA: TGTGCCAGCAGCGTACAAGTTTCGGGAGTAAGGGATGAGCAGTTCTTC

D: TRBD2
V: TRBV28
size: .
J: TRBJ2-1
CDR3: CASSLGRTSGGGEQFF
DNA: TGTGCCAGCAGTTTAGGTAGGACTAGCGGAGGGGGGGAGCAGTTCTTC

D: TRBD2
V: TRBV5-6
size: .
J: TRBJ2-1
CDR3: CASSGGTSSSYNEQFF
DNA: TGTGCCAGCAGCGGGGGGACTAGCTCCTCCTACAATGAGCAGTTCTTC

D: .
V: TRBV4-1
size: .
J: TRBJ2-1
CDR3: CASSQEFWGSSYNEQFF
DNA: TGCGCCAGCAGCCAAGAGTTCTGGGGGAGCTCCTACAATGAGCAGTTCTTC

D: .
V: TRBV5-4
size: .
J: TRBJ1-1
CDR3: CASSYYRVRTEAFF
DNA: TGTGCCAGCAGCTACTACAGGGTTAGGACTGAAGCTTTCTTT

D: TRBD2
V: TRBV4-2
size: .
J: TRBJ2-5
CDR3: CASSQVWTPGSGAYQETQYF
DNA: TGTGCCAGCAGCCAAGTTTGGACCCCGGGGAGCGGGGCTTACCAAGAGACCCAGTACTTC

D: .
V: TRBV4-1
size: .
J: TRBJ1-4
CDR3: CASSQTGLNNEKLFF
DNA: TGCGCCAGCAGCCAAACAGGACTGAATAATGAAAAACTGTTTTTT